This T cell receptor beta chain was sequenced during a study of blood T cells in healthy people across ages. Then a second PCR, running about 6 to 12 cycles, was carried out with a sample-barcoded 5' primer and a J-beta primer mix. Via MiXCR, TCRdb re-called the 5' RACE reads, giving one row per CDR3 protein. The table lists 1.4 million or so distinct CDR3 sequences, 42% of them singletons. The V gene end was trimmed by 0 bases and the J gene end by 2 bases; junction bases not matched to a gene: 8. CDR1 and CDR2 from the germline V gene are DFQATT and SNEGSKA (reference sequence). This CDR3 has 16 residues. This clonotype has a handful of counts.

The clonotype was recovered from a woman younger than 35 in good health. Sequencing was carried out using blood. The rearrangement joins TRBV20-1 to TRBJ2-5; 8 nucleotides match TRBD1. CDR3 region: CSARDPLGQGQETQYF. The CDR3 bases are TGCAGTGCTAGAGACCCACTTGGACAGGGACAAGAGACCCAGTACTTC.